The 24 T cell receptor beta chains below all came from one sample that was sequenced in a study of T-cell reconstitution after alpha-beta-depleted transplantation in children. Construction of the TCRbeta library involved unique molecular identifiers. Using its own MiXCR run on the PCR reads, TCRdb lists one record per CDR3 protein. The data hold approximately 1,000,000 distinct CDR3 sequences, with roughly 31% observed a single time. The source was PBMCs, mostly from graft donor cells, collected 360 days after TCRalphabeta/CD19-depleted stem cell transplant. The receptor source for this set is a boy under three years old who had a stem cell transplant for SCID, so the T cells may come from the graft donor.

This chain links TRBV20-1 with TRBJ2-5; 7 bases agree with TRBD1. Germline V gene data show CDR1 as DFQATT and CDR2 as SNEGSKA (reference sequence). With 5 bases clipped from V and 2 bases from J, the junction kept 8 bases outside the gene matches. The CDR3 spans 14 residues. The chain's CDR3 is CSARSDRTQETQYF. In nucleotides, the CDR3 is TGCAGTGCTCGTTCGGACAGGACACAAGAGACCCAGTACTTC.

J is TRBJ2-7 and V is TRBV12-3 or TRBV12-4; 7 bases are shared with TRBD1. The CDR3 length is 14 residues. Trimming removed 5 bases from V and 4 bases from J; junction bases left unmatched: 8. The DNA for the CDR3 is TGTGCCAGCAGTGGGGGACAGAGATTTTACGAGCAGTACTTC. This gives the protein CASSGGQRFYEQYF.

This clonotype was seen more than once but under ten times. This chain uses TRBV20-1 with TRBJ1-2; D possibly corresponds to TRBD1 (6 bases). Germline V gene lookup returns CDR1 DFQATT and CDR2 SNEGSKA (reference sequence). This CDR3 comprises 11 residues. Trimming took off 0 bases at V and 13 bases at J, with 12 bases between the two ends. The chain's CDR3 is CSARDGGASTF. The CDR3, as DNA: TGCAGTGCTAGAGATGGGGGGGCCAGCACCTTC.

The genes are TRBV4-3 and TRBJ2-3, with no clear D. Germline CDR1 and CDR2: LGHNA and YSLEER. V shed 3 bases and J shed 6 bases, with 16 bases lying between them. The CDR3 covers 15 residues. CDR3 DNA sequence: TGCGCCAGCAGCCAGGGGAACTCCATGCGGGATACGCAGTATTTT. Translation: CASSQGNSMRDTQYF.

This clonotype has just a few counts. This sequence joins TRBV7-9 and TRBJ2-7; no reliable D call. This CDR3 spans 13 amino acids. Germline CDR1 is SEHNR and CDR2 is FQNEAQ (reference sequence). Trimming took off 1 base at V and 5 bases at J, with 9 bases between the two ends. For the CDR3, the DNA is TGTGCCAGCAGCTTAGGGAACCCGGACGAGCAGTACTTC. Protein sequence: CASSLGNPDEQYF. Drawing the rest from reference TRBV7-9 and TRBJ2-7, the complete variable domain is DTGVSQNPRHKITKRGQNVTFRCDPISEHNRLYWYRQTLGQGPEFLTYFQNEAQLEKSRLLSDRFSAERPKGSFSTLEIQRTEQGDSAMYLCASSLGNPDEQYFGPGTRLTVT.

The chain is built from TRBV5-1 and TRBJ2-3, with TRBD2 matching over 8 bases. CDR1 is SGHRS, CDR2 YFSETQ, per germline. Unmatched junction bases numbered 9, after V lost 1 base and J lost 2 bases. CDR3 length equals 17 residues. The CDR3 coding sequence is TGCGCCAGCAGCTTGCAGGTAGCGGGGTCCTCCACAGATACGCAGTATTTT. Its protein is CASSLQVAGSSTDTQYF.

The gene calls are TRBV12-3 or TRBV12-4 and TRBJ2-1; 9 nucleotides agree with TRBD2. CDR3 length equals 18 residues. Trimming took 7 bases from V and 3 from J; bases not matched to a gene: 16. The chain's CDR3 is CASIPGAVRGGNYNEQFF. The CDR3 DNA reads as TGTGCCAGCATCCCGGGGGCCGTGCGGGGGGGAAACTACAATGAGCAGTTCTTC.

A few counts support this clonotype. The chain employs TRBV13 and TRBJ2-1; D is possibly TRBD1 (5 bases). The CDR3 has 16 residues. Germline assignment: CDR1 PRHDT and CDR2 FYEKMQ (reference sequence). The V end lost 1 base, the J end lost 4 bases, and 14 bases lay between the germline ends. Here the CDR3 reads CASSLDVQPGYNEQFF. CDR3 in DNA: TGTGCCAGCAGCTTAGATGTCCAGCCAGGGTACAATGAGCAGTTCTTC.

This chain connects TRBV2 to TRBJ1-5; D call uncertain. The CDR3 consists of 14 residues. V dropped 5 bases and J dropped 2 bases, with 10 bases sitting between them. CDR1 SNHLY and CDR2 FYNNEI come from the germline V gene. The CDR3 DNA reads as TGTGCCAGCAGTATCACCCAGGGCAATCAGCCCCAGCATTTT. It encodes CASSITQGNQPQHF.

This clonotype was observed a few times. The V call is TRBV12-3 or TRBV12-4, the J call TRBJ2-7; D is uncertain. Trimming pared 7 bases from V and 3 bases from J, leaving 13 bases between. This CDR3 comprises 13 residues. CDR3 sequence (DNA): TGTGCCAGCACCCTCACACGGTACTACGAGCAGTACTTC. Protein sequence: CASTLTRYYEQYF.

This clonotype was seen a handful of times. The junction does not match germline at one end; this may be a read error. The chain employs TRBV7-9 and TRBJ2-6, with D possibly TRBD1 on 5 matching bases. This CDR3 is built from 15 residues. CDR1 is SEHNR, CDR2 FQNEAQ, per germline (reference sequence). For the CDR3, the DNA is TGCGCCAGCAGCTCCCAGGGAACTGGGGCCAACGTCCTGACTTTC. Protein product: CASSSQGTGANVLTF.

This clonotype turned up a few times. The V call is TRBV9, the J call TRBJ2-3, with D tentatively TRBD1 (6 bases). V gave up 4 bases and J gave up 2 bases, with 17 bases separating them. Germline V gives CDR1 SGDLS, CDR2 YYNGEE. CDR3 length: 16 amino acids. For the CDR3, the DNA is TGTGCCAGCAGCTCCCGAGGAAGGACAGACACAGATACGCAGTATTTT. Encoded protein: CASSSRGRTDTDTQYF.

This clonotype showed up many times. The chain joins TRBV7-9 to TRBJ1-1, with no clear D. Germline V lookup: CDR1 SEHNR, CDR2 FQNEAQ (reference sequence). The CDR3 extends over 14 amino acids. Trimming took 2 bases from V and 0 from J, leaving 7 bases between them. The CDR3, as DNA: TGTGCCAGCAGCTTACAGATAATGAACACTGAAGCTTTCTTT. Encoded protein: CASSLQIMNTEAFF.

This clonotype was observed a handful of times. The chain has TRBV6-5 and TRBJ2-3; no firm D call. Germline CDR1 MNHEY, CDR2 SVGAGI. The CDR3 totals 14 residues. Trimming removed 2 bases at V and 2 bases at J, with 8 bases between. CDR3 region: CASSYARPTDTQYF. CDR3 coding DNA: TGTGCCAGCAGTTACGCCAGACCCACAGATACGCAGTATTTT.

This clonotype appeared a few times. The V gene is TRBV3-1, the J gene TRBJ2-5; maybe TRBD1 (6 bases). CDR3 length: 15 amino acids. Trimming took off 4 bases at V and 3 bases at J, with 15 bases between the two ends. CDR1 is LGHDT and CDR2 is YNNKEL in the germline V gene (reference sequence). CDR3 amino acids: CASSLRWGQKETQYF. The CDR3 nucleotides are TGTGCCAGCAGCCTCCGGTGGGGGCAAAAAGAGACCCAGTACTTC.

The table lists this clonotype with a few counts. The chain joins TRBV29-1 to TRBJ2-4; D gene ambiguous. This CDR3 spans 13 amino acids. V lost 1 base to trimming and J lost 9 bases, with 13 bases between them. CDR1 is SQVTM and CDR2 is ANQGSEA in the germline V gene. In DNA, the CDR3 is TGCAGCGTTGAAGTTCGGGCAGTGGGCATTCAGTACTTC. This gives the protein CSVEVRAVGIQYF.

The table lists this clonotype with many counts. The CDR3 here is CASRGGGYNEQFF. The CDR3 DNA follows: TGTGCCAGCAGAGGCGGGGGCTACAATGAGCAGTTCTTC. This sequence joins TRBV28 and TRBJ2-1; TRBD2 matches 7 bases. Losses at the gene ends were 6 bases for V and 3 bases for J; bases not matched to a gene: 2. Germline CDR1 reads MDHEN; CDR2 reads SYDVKM. There are 13 residues in the CDR3.

The CDR3 region has the DNA TGCAGTGCGGCGGGACTAACCGACAATGAGCAGTTCTTC. This codes for CSAAGLTDNEQFF. This chain connects TRBV20-1 to TRBJ2-1; 7 bases map to TRBD2. The CDR3 runs to 13 residues. Germline lookup yields CDR1 DFQATT and CDR2 SNEGSKA (reference sequence). With V trimmed by 6 bases and J by 5 bases, 7 bases remained unmatched.

This chain links TRBV12-3 or TRBV12-4 with TRBJ2-1; TRBD2 matches 14 bases. V lost 4 bases to trimming and J lost 9 bases; unmatched junction nucleotides: 14. The CDR3 runs to 18 residues. The CDR3 DNA is TGTGCCAGCAGTTCGCCGACTAGCGGGGGGGCCATCCTTCGTGAGCAGTTCTTC. This translates into CASSSPTSGGAILREQFF.

The chain is built from TRBV7-9 and TRBJ1-4; maybe TRBD1 (5 bases). The CDR3 is made up of 16 amino acids. Trimming removed 4 bases from V and 0 bases from J, with 12 bases in between. The V gene's germline CDR1 is SEHNR and CDR2 FQNEAQ (reference sequence). The CDR3 bases are TGTGCCAGCAGCTCAACGTGGGGCGCAACTAATGAAAAACTGTTTTTT. This gives the protein CASSSTWGATNEKLFF.

There are a few counts of this clonotype. The chain uses TRBV28 and TRBJ1-5, with D unclear. Germline loops: CDR1 MDHEN, CDR2 SYDVKM. CDR3 length: 16 residues. V lost 6 bases and J lost 2, with 17 bases in between. DNA for the CDR3: TGTGCCAGCAGACCTAGTTGGGGTTGGGGCAATCAGCCCCAGCATTTT. It codes for CASRPSWGWGNQPQHF.

This clonotype was seen only a few times. The gene calls are TRBV6-1 and TRBJ2-7; TRBD1 matches 8 bases. Germline values: CDR1 MNHNS, CDR2 SASEGT. CDR3 length: 13 residues. The J segment lost 3 bases and the V segment lost 8 bases, leaving 6 bases of the junction unmatched. The CDR3 is CASGRTGSYEQYF. As DNA, the CDR3 is TGTGCCAGCGGCCGGACAGGGAGCTACGAGCAGTACTTC.

V usage is TRBV7-8 and J usage is TRBJ2-7; 10 positions match TRBD1. The CDR3 length is 14 residues. CDR1 is SGHVS and CDR2 is FQNEAQ in the germline V gene. The V and J ends lost 5 bases and 5 bases, in that order; junction bases with no gene match: 6. DNA for the CDR3: TGTGCCAGCAGCATGCGGGACAGGGGTCACGAGCAGTACTTC. Translating gives CASSMRDRGHEQYF.

This clonotype turned up a few times. The chain couples TRBV12-3 or TRBV12-4 to TRBJ2-2, with a possible D match to TRBD1 (6 bases). The germline V and J ends were trimmed by 6 bases and 7 bases, with 15 bases remaining between them. This CDR3 spans 14 amino acids. The CDR3 coding sequence is TGTGCCAGCAGGTCCGGGCAAGGGGGCGGGGAGCTGTTTTTT. It translates to CASRSGQGGGELFF.